This T cell receptor (beta chain) was found in a study of neurological immune-mediated disorders. In the study overall: Secondary progressive cases numbered 3 among the approximately 35 multiple sclerosis patients, while the other 31 were relapsing-remitting.

This clonotype occurred many times. The CDR3 totals 15 residues. V was cut by 0 bases and J by 0 bases, with 8 bases left in between. The germline V gene encodes CDR1 MGHRA and CDR2 YSYEKL. TCRdb processed the 5' RACE reads anew with MiXCR; each CDR3 protein has one entry. The sample shows about 46,000 distinct CDR3 sequences, about 2% of them seen only once. The sequence was obtained from a woman in her forties with multiple sclerosis. V gene TRBV4-1 combines with J gene TRBJ1-1; tentatively, D is TRBD1 (5 bases). The material sequenced was PBMCs. The CDR3 bases are TGCGCCAGCAGCCAAGAGGAGACAGTGAACACTGAAGCTTTCTTT. It yields the protein CASSQEETVNTEAFF.